These 31 T cell receptor beta chains were sequenced from one sample in a study of Graves' ophthalmopathy and Graves' hyperthyroidism. Amplification of the TCR beta CDR3 regions used RNA transcripts (as template). A first-round RT-PCR used HTBI primers, followed by a second-round multiplex PCR. MiXCR was run by TCRdb on the multiplex PCR reads, yielding one entry per CDR3 protein. This table has under 250,000 distinct CDR3 sequences, over 25% appearing once. Sequencing input: peripheral blood. The receptors were gathered from a man between 50 and 59 years old with Graves' ophthalmopathy.

The sample holds many counts of this clonotype. The genes are TRBV29-1 and TRBJ1-2; perhaps TRBD1 as D (6 bases). Germline V CDR1 and CDR2: SQVTM, ANQGSEA. The CDR3 is 12 residues long. V was trimmed by 5 bases and J by 4 bases, leaving 11 bases between them. CDR3 nucleotides: TGCAGCGTTTCGGGACAAACCTATGGCTACACCTTC. Its translation: CSVSGQTYGYTF.

The sample holds a few counts of this clonotype. The chain combines TRBV28 with TRBJ1-5; no definite D call. V gave up 4 bases and J gave up 4 bases, with 14 bases separating them. Germline-derived CDR1 and CDR2 are MDHEN and SYDVKM. The CDR3 extends over 15 amino acids. The CDR3 protein is CASSSVSTANQPQHF. CDR3 sequence (DNA): TGTGCCAGCAGTTCAGTATCCACGGCAAATCAGCCCCAGCATTTT.

The chain combines TRBV29-1 with TRBJ1-2; the D is unclear. The CDR3 is made up of 14 amino acids. Deletions cut 0 bases from V and 5 bases from J, with 13 bases between. CDR1 is SQVTM, CDR2 ANQGSEA, per germline. The CDR3 region has the DNA TGCAGCGTTGAAGATCCGGGTAACAGTTATGGCTACACCTTC. Protein sequence: CSVEDPGNSYGYTF.

This clonotype showed up many times. The CDR3 nucleotides are TGTGCCACCAGTGACCCCGGGACAGGGGGAATCTATGGCTACACCTTC. This sequence encodes CATSDPGTGGIYGYTF. The chain is built from TRBV24-1 and TRBJ1-2, with 11 bases identical to TRBD1. V shed 4 bases, J shed 4 bases, and the junction held 7 bases outside the gene matches. The CDR3 runs to 16 residues. Germline V lookup: CDR1 KGHDR, CDR2 SFDVKD.

The chain is built from TRBV30 and TRBJ2-7; D remains ambiguous. Trimming removed 3 bases at V and 0 bases at J, with 12 bases between. Germline-derived CDR1 and CDR2 are GTSNPN and SVGIG (reference sequence). The CDR3 is 14 residues long. The CDR3 bases are TGTGCCTGGAGAATGGCCTCAAGCTCCTACGAGCAGTACTTC. Its protein is CAWRMASSSYEQYF. Full variable domain (outside the CDR3, taken from reference TRBV30 and TRBJ2-7): SQTIHQWPATLVQPVGSPLSLECTVEGTSNPNLYWYRQAAGRGLQLLFYSVGIGQISSEVPQNLSASRPQDRQFILSSKKLLLSDSGFYLCAWRMASSSYEQYFGPGTRLTVT.

This clonotype was seen repeatedly, ten times or more. This chain links TRBV2 with TRBJ2-5, with 8 bases that match TRBD1. This CDR3 is built from 13 residues. In germline, CDR1 is SNHLY, CDR2 FYNNEI. V shed 3 bases and J 5 bases; nucleotides not matched to a gene: 2. The CDR3 here is CASSEDRAETQYF. CDR3 nucleotides: TGTGCCAGCAGTGAGGACAGGGCGGAGACCCAGTACTTC.

This clonotype was found many times. This rearrangement joins TRBV18 to TRBJ1-2; no reliable D call. Trimming shortened V by 2 bases and J by 4 bases, and 11 bases separated the two germline ends. The germline CDR1 and CDR2 sequences are KGHSH and LQKENI. The CDR3 extends over 14 amino acids. The CDR3 sequence: CASSPAARVYGYTF. Here the CDR3 DNA reads TGTGCCAGCTCACCAGCGGCGAGGGTCTATGGCTACACCTTC.

There are many counts of this clonotype. The chain has TRBV24-1 and TRBJ2-7; the D call may be TRBD1 or TRBD2 (5 bases each). Germline-derived CDR1 and CDR2 are KGHDR and SFDVKD. V was shortened by 2 bases and J by 3 bases, with 10 bases between the two germline ends. This CDR3 has 14 amino acids. This chain's CDR3 is CATSDSGPVYEQYF. The CDR3 nucleotides read TGTGCCACCAGTGATTCGGGACCCGTCTACGAGCAGTACTTC.

The chain joins TRBV6-1 to TRBJ1-3; no definite D call. The CDR3 totals 14 residues. V dropped 8 bases and J dropped 0 bases, with 11 bases sitting between them. Germline values: CDR1 MNHNS, CDR2 SASEGT. The CDR3 protein is CASQKDFSGNTIYF. CDR3 nucleotide sequence: TGTGCCAGCCAGAAGGACTTCTCTGGAAACACCATATATTTT.

This chain links TRBV6-1 with TRBJ1-2; no definite D call. The V gene's germline CDR1 is MNHNS and CDR2 SASEGT. V shed 2 bases and J shed 6 bases, with 10 bases lying between them. This CDR3 has 13 amino acids. The CDR3 loop is CASSESGSHGYTF. CDR3 nucleotides: TGTGCCAGCAGTGAAAGTGGCAGCCATGGCTACACCTTC.

The table lists this clonotype with many counts. The chain is built from TRBV7-6 and TRBJ2-7; 10 bases map to TRBD1. Germline-derived CDR1 and CDR2 are SGHVS and FNYEAQ. The CDR3 contains 18 residues. V gave up 6 bases and J gave up 0 bases; unmatched junction bases: 14. This chain's CDR3 is CASSPRTGGSLNSYEQYF. The DNA for the CDR3 is TGTGCCAGCAGTCCCCGGACAGGGGGTTCCCTTAACTCCTACGAGCAGTACTTC.

The table lists this clonotype with many counts. This sequence joins TRBV6-5 and TRBJ2-2; maybe TRBD2 (6 bases). The germline gives CDR1 MNHEY, CDR2 SVGAGI. V was clipped by 7 bases and J by 5 bases, with 8 bases between them. The CDR3 extends over 12 amino acids. This CDR3 is CASIRETGELFF. The CDR3 DNA follows: TGTGCCAGCATCCGGGAGACCGGGGAGCTGTTTTTT.

This clonotype was found many times. The rearrangement uses TRBV6-2 or TRBV6-3 and TRBJ2-7, with 10 bases lining up with TRBD2. Germline V gene data show CDR1 as MNHEY and CDR2 as SVGEGT. The CDR3 runs 15 residues. J was trimmed by 7 bases and V by 5 bases; bases with no gene match: 11. The CDR3 spells CASSPSGRAGREQYF. The CDR3 DNA reads TGTGCCAGCAGTCCCAGCGGGAGGGCTGGGAGAGAGCAGTACTTC.

This chain connects TRBV6-1 to TRBJ2-6; 9 bases map to TRBD1. The junction had 3 bases not matched to a gene; V was cut back by 8 bases and J by 1 base. CDR1 and CDR2 (germline): MNHNS, SASEGT. The CDR3 has 15 amino acids. The CDR3 coding sequence is TGTGCCAGCCAGACAGGGGGATCTGGGGCCAACGTCCTGACTTTC. This gives the protein CASQTGGSGANVLTF.

This clonotype came up many times. In DNA form, the CDR3 reads TGTGCCAGCAGCTCGCATCCGGGACTATCTAAAGAGACCCAGTACTTC. Amino acid sequence: CASSSHPGLSKETQYF. V usage is TRBV11-2 and J usage is TRBJ2-5; 7 positions match TRBD2. J was trimmed by 3 bases and V by 4 bases; bases with no gene match: 11. CDR1 is SGHAT and CDR2 is FQNNGV in the germline V gene. The CDR3 covers 16 residues.

The rearrangement joins TRBV24-1 to TRBJ1-2, with D perhaps matching TRBD1 (5 bases). The CDR3 length is 13 residues. V lost 5 bases and J 4 bases, leaving 10 bases between the germline ends. Per the germline V gene, CDR1 is KGHDR and CDR2 is SFDVKD. The CDR3 DNA reads TGTGCCACCAGTGCTGGGGGAGGCTATGGCTACACCTTC. Encoded protein: CATSAGGGYGYTF.

This clonotype was counted ten times or more. This chain joins TRBV29-1 and TRBJ2-4; perhaps D is TRBD1 or TRBD2 (5 bases each). Trimming took 1 base from V and 1 from J, leaving 11 bases between them. This CDR3 contains 15 residues. From germline, CDR1 is SQVTM and CDR2 ANQGSEA. The CDR3 region has the DNA TGCAGCGTTGAAGGGGACCTATGGGCCAAAAACATTCAGTACTTC. This sequence encodes CSVEGDLWAKNIQYF.

CDR3 in DNA: TGTGCCTGGAGTGAGGGGGACAGAGTAAGATATAGCAATCAGCCCCAGCATTTT. Amino acid sequence: CAWSEGDRVRYSNQPQHF. The chain couples TRBV30 to TRBJ1-5; TRBD1 agrees at 7 bases. The ends lost 1 base at V and 0 bases at J; junction bases unmatched: 12. CDR1 GTSNPN and CDR2 SVGIG come from the germline V gene (reference sequence). The CDR3 runs 18 residues.

This clonotype was counted at least ten times. V gene TRBV5-1 combines with J gene TRBJ1-1; the D is unclear. Looked up from germline, CDR1 is SGHRS and CDR2 is YFSETQ. V lost 4 bases and J lost 0, with 10 bases in between. The CDR3 runs to 14 residues. The CDR3 sequence is CASSLSTLNTEAFF. For the CDR3, the DNA is TGCGCCAGCAGCCTCTCGACATTGAACACTGAAGCTTTCTTT.

The V and J genes are TRBV4-2 and TRBJ1-2, with unresolved D. The CDR3 extends over 15 amino acids. Trimming shortened V by 4 bases and J by 3 bases, and 15 bases separated the two germline ends. In germline, CDR1 is LGHNA, CDR2 YNFKEQ. DNA for the CDR3: TGTGCCAGCAGCCTTTCCCCCGACGGAGACTATGGCTACACCTTC. Translated, it gives CASSLSPDGDYGYTF.

The chain links TRBV6-1 to TRBJ1-6; D unclear. The germline CDR1 and CDR2 sequences are MNHNS and SASEGT. The CDR3 extends over 15 amino acids. Trimming took off 3 bases at V and 9 bases at J, with 15 bases between the two ends. The CDR3 coding sequence is TGTGCCAGCAGTGATCAGGCACTCTTAGGTTCACCCCTCCACTTT. Its translation: CASSDQALLGSPLHF.

This chain connects TRBV27 to TRBJ2-5, with 10 positions matching TRBD2. This CDR3 has 14 residues. Unmatched junction bases numbered 9, after V lost 7 bases and J lost 7 bases. Germline CDR1 and CDR2: MNHEY and SMNVEV (reference sequence). In DNA, the CDR3 is TGTGCCAGCAAAACCAGCGGGAGGGCCGGGACCCAGTACTTC. Protein sequence: CASKTSGRAGTQYF.

This clonotype has more than one count but fewer than ten. The chain joins TRBV20-1 to TRBJ1-1; D is unresolved. V shed 3 bases and J shed 2 bases, with 1 base lying between them. Germline values: CDR1 DFQATT, CDR2 SNEGSKA (reference sequence). The length of the CDR3 is 10 residues. This CDR3 is CSASNTEAFF. The CDR3 bases are TGCAGTGCTAGTAACACTGAAGCTTTCTTT.

This clonotype was seen a few times. The rearrangement joins TRBV6-2 or TRBV6-3 to TRBJ1-6; D is uncertain. The CDR3 covers 14 residues. The V gene's germline CDR1 is MNHEY and CDR2 SVGEGT. The ends were cut back, 2 bases at V and 8 bases at J, with 10 bases in the middle. The CDR3 reads CASSYRTRDSPLHF. The CDR3, as DNA: TGTGCCAGCAGTTACCGGACTCGCGATTCACCCCTCCACTTT.

This clonotype came up many times. The genes are TRBV19 and TRBJ2-5; TRBD2 matches at 7 bases. Trimming cost V 6 bases and J 5 bases; bases outside gene matches: 6. CDR3 length: 13 residues. Germline V gene lookup returns CDR1 LNHDA and CDR2 SQIVND (reference sequence). The CDR3 is CASRGVTSETQYF. Here the CDR3 DNA reads TGTGCCAGTAGGGGAGTGACTAGCGAGACCCAGTACTTC.

This clonotype was seen repeatedly, ten times or more. The J gene is TRBJ2-6, the V gene TRBV7-2, with D possibly matching TRBD1 (7 bases). This CDR3 spans 21 amino acids. CDR1 SGHTA and CDR2 FQGNSA come from the germline V gene. The V and J ends lost 1 base and 0 bases respectively, with 22 bases between them. CDR3 residues: CASSLGSTRQGGSSGANVLTF. The CDR3 DNA follows: TGTGCCAGCAGCTTAGGTTCGACGAGGCAGGGGGGCAGCTCTGGGGCCAACGTCCTGACTTTC.

This clonotype was detected many times. V is TRBV29-1 and J is TRBJ2-7; possibly TRBD1 or TRBD2 for D (5 bases each). Trimming pared 4 bases from V and 2 bases from J, leaving 15 bases between. CDR3 length: 14 residues. Germline CDR1 is SQVTM and CDR2 is ANQGSEA. CDR3 residues: CSVVGGMSTYEQYF. Written as DNA, the CDR3 is TGCAGCGTTGTTGGGGGAATGTCCACCTACGAGCAGTACTTC.

In this sample, this clonotype turned up many times. The V gene is TRBV14, the J gene TRBJ1-2, with D possibly TRBD1 on 6 matching bases. This CDR3 contains 13 residues. Germline V gene data show CDR1 as SGHDN and CDR2 as FVKESK. With 3 bases removed from V and 4 bases from J, the gap between germline ends came to 9 bases. The CDR3 DNA is TGTGCCAGCAGCCAGACGGACAGCTATGGCTACACCTTC. Translating gives CASSQTDSYGYTF.

This chain joins TRBV29-1 and TRBJ1-1; D remains ambiguous. V lost 4 bases, J lost 2 bases, and 14 bases lay in between. Germline CDR1 reads SQVTM; CDR2 reads ANQGSEA. The CDR3 spans 14 residues. CDR3: CSVAGRGFNTEAFF. DNA of the CDR3: TGCAGCGTTGCTGGACGAGGTTTTAACACTGAAGCTTTCTTT.

This clonotype showed up many times. This chain joins TRBV27 and TRBJ2-5; a possible D gene is TRBD1 (5 bases). From germline, CDR1 is MNHEY and CDR2 SMNVEV (reference sequence). Trimming pared 2 bases from V and 3 bases from J, leaving 7 bases between. The CDR3 contains 13 residues. The CDR3 coding sequence is TGTGCCAGCAGTTTAGGGGCAGAAGAGACCCAGTACTTC. This encodes CASSLGAEETQYF.

This clonotype appeared many times. The V call is TRBV29-1, the J call TRBJ2-4; D not certain. Trimming cost V 0 bases and J 3 bases, with 12 bases left between them. CDR1 and CDR2 from the germline V gene are SQVTM and ANQGSEA. The CDR3 runs 15 residues. CDR3 residues: CSVEEGDFDKNIQYF. The CDR3 DNA reads as TGCAGCGTTGAAGAGGGCGACTTCGACAAAAACATTCAGTACTTC.